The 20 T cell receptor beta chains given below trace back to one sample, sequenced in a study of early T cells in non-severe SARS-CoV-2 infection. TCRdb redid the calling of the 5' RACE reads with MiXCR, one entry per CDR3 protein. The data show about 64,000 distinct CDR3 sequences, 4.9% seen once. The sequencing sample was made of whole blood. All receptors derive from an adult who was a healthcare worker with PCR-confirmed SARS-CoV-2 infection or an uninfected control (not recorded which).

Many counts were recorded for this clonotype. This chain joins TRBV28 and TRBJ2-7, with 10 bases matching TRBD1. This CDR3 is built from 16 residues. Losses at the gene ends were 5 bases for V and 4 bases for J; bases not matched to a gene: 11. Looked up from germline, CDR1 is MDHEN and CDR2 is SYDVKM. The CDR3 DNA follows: TGTGCCAGCAGTCCTCAAGACAGGGGGCTAGTTTACGAGCAGTACTTC. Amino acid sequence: CASSPQDRGLVYEQYF.

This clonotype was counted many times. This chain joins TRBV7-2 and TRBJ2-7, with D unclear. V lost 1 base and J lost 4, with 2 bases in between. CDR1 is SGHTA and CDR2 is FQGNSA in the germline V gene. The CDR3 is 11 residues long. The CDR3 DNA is TGTGCCAGCAGCTTAGAGTACGAGCAGTACTTC. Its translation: CASSLEYEQYF.

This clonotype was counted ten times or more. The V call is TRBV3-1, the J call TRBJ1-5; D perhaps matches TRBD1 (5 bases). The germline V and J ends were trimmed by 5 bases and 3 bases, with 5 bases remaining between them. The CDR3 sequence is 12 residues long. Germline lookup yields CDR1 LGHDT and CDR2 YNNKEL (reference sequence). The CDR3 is CASSGANQPQHF. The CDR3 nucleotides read TGTGCCAGCAGCGGGGCCAATCAGCCCCAGCATTTT.

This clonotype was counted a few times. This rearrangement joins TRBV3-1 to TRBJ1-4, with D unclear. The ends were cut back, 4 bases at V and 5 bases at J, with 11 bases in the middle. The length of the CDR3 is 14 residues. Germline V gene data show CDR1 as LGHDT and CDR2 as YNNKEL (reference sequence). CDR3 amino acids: CASSPRWINEKLFF. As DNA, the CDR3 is TGTGCCAGCAGCCCACGTTGGATCAATGAAAAACTGTTTTTT.

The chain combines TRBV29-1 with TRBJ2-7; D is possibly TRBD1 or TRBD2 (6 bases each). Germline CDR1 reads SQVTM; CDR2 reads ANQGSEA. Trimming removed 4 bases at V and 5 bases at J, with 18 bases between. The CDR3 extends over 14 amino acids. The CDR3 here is CSVVPGAKGDEQYF. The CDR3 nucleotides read TGCAGCGTTGTTCCGGGGGCGAAAGGGGACGAGCAGTACTTC.

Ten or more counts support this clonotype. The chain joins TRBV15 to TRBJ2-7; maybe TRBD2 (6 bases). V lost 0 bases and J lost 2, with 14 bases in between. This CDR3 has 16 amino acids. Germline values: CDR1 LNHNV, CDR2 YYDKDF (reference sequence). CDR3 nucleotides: TGTGCCACCAGCAGAGATGCGGGACCTGGGGCCTACGAGCAGTACTTC. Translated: CATSRDAGPGAYEQYF.

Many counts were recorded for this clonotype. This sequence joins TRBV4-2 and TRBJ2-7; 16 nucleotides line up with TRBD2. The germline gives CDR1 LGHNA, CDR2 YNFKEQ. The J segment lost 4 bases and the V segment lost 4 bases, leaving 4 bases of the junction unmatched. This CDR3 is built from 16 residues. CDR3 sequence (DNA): TGTGCCAGCAGCCGCGGGACTAGCGGGAGGGCGTACGAGCAGTACTTC. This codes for CASSRGTSGRAYEQYF.

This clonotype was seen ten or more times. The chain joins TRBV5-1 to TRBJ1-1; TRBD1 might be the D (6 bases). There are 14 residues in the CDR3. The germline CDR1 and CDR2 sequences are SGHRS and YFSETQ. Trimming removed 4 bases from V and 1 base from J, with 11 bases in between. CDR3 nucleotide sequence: TGCGCCAGCAGCCACGGACAGAGGAACACTGAAGCTTTCTTT. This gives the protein CASSHGQRNTEAFF. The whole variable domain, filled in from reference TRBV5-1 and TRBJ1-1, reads KAGVTQTPRYLIKTRGQQVTLSCSPISGHRSVSWYQQTPGQGLQFLFEYFSETQRNKGNFPGRFSGRQFSNSRSEMNVSTLELGDSALYLCASSHGQRNTEAFFGQGTRLTVV.

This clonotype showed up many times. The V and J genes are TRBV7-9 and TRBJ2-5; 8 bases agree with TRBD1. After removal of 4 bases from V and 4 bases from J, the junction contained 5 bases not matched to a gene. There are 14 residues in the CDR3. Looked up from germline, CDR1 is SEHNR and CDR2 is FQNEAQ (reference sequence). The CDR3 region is CASSSAGGRETQYF. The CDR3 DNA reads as TGTGCCAGCAGCTCCGCAGGGGGCCGAGAGACCCAGTACTTC.

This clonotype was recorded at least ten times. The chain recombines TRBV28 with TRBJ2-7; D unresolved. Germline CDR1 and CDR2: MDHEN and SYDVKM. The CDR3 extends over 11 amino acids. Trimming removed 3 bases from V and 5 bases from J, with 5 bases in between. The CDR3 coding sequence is TGTGCCAGCAGTTTTATCCACGAGCAGTACTTC. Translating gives CASSFIHEQYF.

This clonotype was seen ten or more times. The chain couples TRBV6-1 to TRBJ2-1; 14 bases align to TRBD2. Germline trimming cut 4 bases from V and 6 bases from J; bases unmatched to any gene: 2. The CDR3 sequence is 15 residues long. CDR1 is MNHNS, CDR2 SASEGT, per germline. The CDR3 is CASSGLAGGPNEQFF. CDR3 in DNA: TGTGCCAGCAGTGGACTAGCGGGGGGGCCCAATGAGCAGTTCTTC.

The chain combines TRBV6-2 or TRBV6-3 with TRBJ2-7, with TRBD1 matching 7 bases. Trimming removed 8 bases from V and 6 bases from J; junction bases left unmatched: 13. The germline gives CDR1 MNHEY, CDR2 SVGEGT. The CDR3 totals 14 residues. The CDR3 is CASALVSRGIEQYF. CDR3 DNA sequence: TGTGCCAGCGCGTTAGTGTCCAGGGGGATCGAGCAGTACTTC.

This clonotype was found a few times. CDR3 region: CASSDRSRGYTF. CDR3 in DNA: TGTGCCAGCAGTGACCGTTCCCGAGGCTACACCTTC. The chain uses TRBV6-1 and TRBJ1-2; D ambiguous. The V gene's germline CDR1 is MNHNS and CDR2 SASEGT. There are 12 residues in the CDR3. Trimming took off 3 bases at V and 8 bases at J, with 10 bases between the two ends.

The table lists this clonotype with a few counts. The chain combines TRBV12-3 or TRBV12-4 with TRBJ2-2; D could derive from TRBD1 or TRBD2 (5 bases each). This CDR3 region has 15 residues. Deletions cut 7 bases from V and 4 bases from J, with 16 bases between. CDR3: CASTLDSEGTGELFF. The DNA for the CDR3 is TGTGCCAGCACTCTTGACAGCGAGGGCACCGGGGAGCTGTTTTTT.

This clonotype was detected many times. The CDR3 spells CSARDPTDLYSGNTIYF. CDR3 nucleotides: TGCAGTGCTAGAGATCCCACAGACTTGTACTCTGGAAACACCATATATTTT. The chain recombines TRBV20-1 with TRBJ1-3; D not certain. Germline values: CDR1 DFQATT, CDR2 SNEGSKA (reference sequence). Between the trimmed V and J ends, which lost 0 bases and 0 bases, there was a span of 15 bases. The CDR3 is made up of 17 amino acids.

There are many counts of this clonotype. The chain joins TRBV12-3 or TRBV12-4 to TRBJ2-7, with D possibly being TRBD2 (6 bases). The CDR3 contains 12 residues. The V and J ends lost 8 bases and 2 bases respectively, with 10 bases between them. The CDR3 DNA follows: TGTGCCAGCGCTGCGGGGCCCTACGAGCAGTACTTC. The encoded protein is CASAAGPYEQYF.

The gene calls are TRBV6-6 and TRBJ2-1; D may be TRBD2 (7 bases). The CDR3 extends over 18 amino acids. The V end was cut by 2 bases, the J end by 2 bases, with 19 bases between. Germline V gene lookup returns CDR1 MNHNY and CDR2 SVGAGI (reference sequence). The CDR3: CASSYRRGASPPYNEQFF. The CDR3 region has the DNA TGTGCCAGCAGTTACCGCCGGGGGGCCAGTCCCCCCTACAATGAGCAGTTCTTC.

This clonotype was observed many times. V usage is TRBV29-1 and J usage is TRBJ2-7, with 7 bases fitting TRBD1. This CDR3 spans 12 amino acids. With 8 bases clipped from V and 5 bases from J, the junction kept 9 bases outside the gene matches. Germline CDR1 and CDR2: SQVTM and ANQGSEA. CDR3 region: CSTMTGKNEQYF. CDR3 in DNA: TGCAGCACAATGACAGGGAAAAACGAGCAGTACTTC.

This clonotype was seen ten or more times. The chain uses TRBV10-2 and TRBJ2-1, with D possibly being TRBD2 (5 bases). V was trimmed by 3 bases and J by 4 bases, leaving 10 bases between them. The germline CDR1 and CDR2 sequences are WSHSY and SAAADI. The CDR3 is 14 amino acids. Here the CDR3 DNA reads TGCGCCAGCAGTGACGGCGGGCCTTACAATGAGCAGTTCTTC. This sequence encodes CASSDGGPYNEQFF.

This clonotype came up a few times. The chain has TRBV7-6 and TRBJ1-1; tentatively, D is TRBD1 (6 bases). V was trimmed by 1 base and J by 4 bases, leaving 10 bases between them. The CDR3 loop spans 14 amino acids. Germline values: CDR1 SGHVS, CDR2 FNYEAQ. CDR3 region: CASSLGNRATEAFF. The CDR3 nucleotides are TGTGCCAGCAGCTTAGGAAACAGGGCCACTGAAGCTTTCTTT.